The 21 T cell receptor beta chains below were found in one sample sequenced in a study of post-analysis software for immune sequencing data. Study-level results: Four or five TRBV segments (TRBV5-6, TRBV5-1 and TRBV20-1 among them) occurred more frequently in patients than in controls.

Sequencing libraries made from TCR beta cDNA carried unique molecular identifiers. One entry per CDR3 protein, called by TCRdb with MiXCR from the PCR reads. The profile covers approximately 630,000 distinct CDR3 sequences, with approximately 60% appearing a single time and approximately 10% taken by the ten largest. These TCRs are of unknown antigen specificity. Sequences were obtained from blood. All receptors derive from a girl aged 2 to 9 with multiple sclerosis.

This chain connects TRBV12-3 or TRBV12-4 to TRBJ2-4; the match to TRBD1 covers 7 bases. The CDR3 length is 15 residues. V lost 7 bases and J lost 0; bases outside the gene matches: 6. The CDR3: CASKGTAVAKNIQYF. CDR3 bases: TGTGCCAGCAAGGGGACAGCCGTAGCCAAAAACATTCAGTACTTC.

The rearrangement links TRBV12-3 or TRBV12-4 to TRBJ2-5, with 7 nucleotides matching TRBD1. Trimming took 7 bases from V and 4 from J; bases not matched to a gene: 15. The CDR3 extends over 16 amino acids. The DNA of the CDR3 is TGTGCCAGCACCTCATTTACAGGGGAAGGGAGAGAGACCCAGTACTTC. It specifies CASTSFTGEGRETQYF.

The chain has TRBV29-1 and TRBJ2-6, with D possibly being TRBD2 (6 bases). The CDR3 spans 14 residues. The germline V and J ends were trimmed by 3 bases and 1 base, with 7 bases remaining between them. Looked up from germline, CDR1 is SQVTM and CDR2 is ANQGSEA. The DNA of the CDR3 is TGCAGCGTTGAGGGGGGATCTGGGGCCAACGTCCTGACTTTC. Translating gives CSVEGGSGANVLTF.

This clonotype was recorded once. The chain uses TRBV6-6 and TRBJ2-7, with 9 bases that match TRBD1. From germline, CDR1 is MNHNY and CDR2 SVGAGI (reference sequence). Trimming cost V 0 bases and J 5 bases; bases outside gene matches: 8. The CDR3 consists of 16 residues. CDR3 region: CASSYSFEQGAHEQYF. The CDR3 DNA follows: TGTGCCAGCAGTTACTCCTTCGAACAGGGGGCCCACGAGCAGTACTTC.

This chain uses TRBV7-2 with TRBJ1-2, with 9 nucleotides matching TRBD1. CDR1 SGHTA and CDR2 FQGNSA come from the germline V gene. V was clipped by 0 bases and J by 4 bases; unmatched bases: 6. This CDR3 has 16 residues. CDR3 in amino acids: CASSLARDRVAYGYTF. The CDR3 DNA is TGTGCCAGCAGCTTAGCTAGGGACAGGGTCGCCTATGGCTACACCTTC. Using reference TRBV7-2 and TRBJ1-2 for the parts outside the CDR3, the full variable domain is GAGVSQSPSNKVTEKGKDVELRCDPISGHTALYWYRQSLGQGLEFLIYFQGNSAPDKSGLPSDRFSAERTGGSVSTLTIQRTQQEDSAVYLCASSLARDRVAYGYTFGSGTRLTVV.

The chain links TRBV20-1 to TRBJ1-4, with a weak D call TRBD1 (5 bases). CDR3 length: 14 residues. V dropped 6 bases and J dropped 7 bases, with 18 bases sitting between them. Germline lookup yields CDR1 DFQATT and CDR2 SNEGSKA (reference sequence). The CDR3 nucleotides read TGCAGTGCGATACCGGGACCTCGGGGTGAAAAACTGTTTTTT. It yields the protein CSAIPGPRGEKLFF.

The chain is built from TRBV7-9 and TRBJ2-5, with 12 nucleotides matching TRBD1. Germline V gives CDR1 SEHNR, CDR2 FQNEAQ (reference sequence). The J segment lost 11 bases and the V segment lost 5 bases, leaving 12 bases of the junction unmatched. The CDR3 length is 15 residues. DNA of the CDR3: TGTGCCAGCAGCCTGCGGGACAGGGGGCAGGAGGAGCAGTACTTC. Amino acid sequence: CASSLRDRGQEEQYF.

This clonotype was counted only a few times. CDR3 protein: CASSYSTDPTLYEQYF. CDR3 bases: TGTGCCAGCAGTTACTCGACTGATCCTACCCTTTACGAGCAGTACTTC. The chain is built from TRBV6-5 and TRBJ2-7; D unresolved. CDR1 MNHEY and CDR2 SVGAGI come from the germline V gene. Trimming took 0 bases from V and 4 from J, leaving 16 bases between them. CDR3 length equals 16 residues.

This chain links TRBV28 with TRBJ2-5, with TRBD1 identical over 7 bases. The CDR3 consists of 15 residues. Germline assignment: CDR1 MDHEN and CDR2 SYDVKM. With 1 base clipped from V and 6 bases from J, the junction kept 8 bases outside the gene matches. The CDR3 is CASSLFRGIRQTQYF. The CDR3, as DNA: TGTGCCAGCAGTTTATTCAGGGGGATTAGGCAGACCCAGTACTTC.

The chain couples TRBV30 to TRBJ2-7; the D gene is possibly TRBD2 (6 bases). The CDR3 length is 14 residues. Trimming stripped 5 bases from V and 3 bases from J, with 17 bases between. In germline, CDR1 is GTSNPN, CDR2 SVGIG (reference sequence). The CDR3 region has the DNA TGTGCCTGGGACTCCGGGACTGGATACTACGAGCAGTACTTC. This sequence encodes CAWDSGTGYYEQYF.

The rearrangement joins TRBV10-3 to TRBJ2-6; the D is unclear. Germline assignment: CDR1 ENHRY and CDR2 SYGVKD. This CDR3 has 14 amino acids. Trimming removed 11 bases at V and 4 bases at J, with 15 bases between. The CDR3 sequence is CAVSREPGANVLTF. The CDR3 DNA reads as TGTGCCGTTAGTCGTGAACCCGGGGCCAACGTCCTGACTTTC.

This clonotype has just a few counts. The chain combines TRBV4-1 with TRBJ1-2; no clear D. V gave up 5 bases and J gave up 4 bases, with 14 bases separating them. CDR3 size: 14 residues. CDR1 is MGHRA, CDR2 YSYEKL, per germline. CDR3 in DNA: TGCGCCAGCAGCATCAACCGGGATACCTATGGCTACACCTTC. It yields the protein CASSINRDTYGYTF.

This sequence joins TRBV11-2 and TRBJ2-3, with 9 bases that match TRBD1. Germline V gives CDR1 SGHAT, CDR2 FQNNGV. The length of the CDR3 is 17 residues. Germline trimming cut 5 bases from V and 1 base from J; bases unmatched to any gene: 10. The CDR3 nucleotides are TGTGCCAGCAGCCAGATTACAGGGGGCAGAGGCACAGATACGCAGTATTTT. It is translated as CASSQITGGRGTDTQYF.

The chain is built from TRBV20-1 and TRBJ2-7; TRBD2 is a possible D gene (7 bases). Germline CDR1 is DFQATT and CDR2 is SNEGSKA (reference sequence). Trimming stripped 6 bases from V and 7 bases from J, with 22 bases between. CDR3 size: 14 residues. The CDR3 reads CSARGGAELEEQYF. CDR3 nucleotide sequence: TGCAGTGCCCGTGGGGGGGCAGAACTGGAAGAGCAGTACTTC.

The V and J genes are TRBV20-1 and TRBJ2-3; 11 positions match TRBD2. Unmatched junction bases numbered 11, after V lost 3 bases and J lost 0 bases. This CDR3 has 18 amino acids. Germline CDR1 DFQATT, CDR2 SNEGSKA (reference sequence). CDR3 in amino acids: CSARAIAGGMSSTDTQYF. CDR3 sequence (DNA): TGCAGTGCTAGGGCCATAGCGGGAGGGATGAGTAGCACAGATACGCAGTATTTT.

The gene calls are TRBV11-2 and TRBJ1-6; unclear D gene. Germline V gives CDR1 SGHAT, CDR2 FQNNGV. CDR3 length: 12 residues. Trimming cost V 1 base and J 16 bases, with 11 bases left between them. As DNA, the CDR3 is TGTGCCAGCAGCTTAGGAAGGGCTGGGCTCCACTTT. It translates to CASSLGRAGLHF.

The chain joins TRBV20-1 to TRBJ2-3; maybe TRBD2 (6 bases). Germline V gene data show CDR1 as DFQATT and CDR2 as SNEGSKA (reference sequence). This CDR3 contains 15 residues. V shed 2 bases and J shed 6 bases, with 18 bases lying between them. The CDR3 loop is CSARPDPGAFDTQYF. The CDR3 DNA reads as TGCAGTGCTAGACCGGACCCGGGAGCTTTTGATACGCAGTATTTT.

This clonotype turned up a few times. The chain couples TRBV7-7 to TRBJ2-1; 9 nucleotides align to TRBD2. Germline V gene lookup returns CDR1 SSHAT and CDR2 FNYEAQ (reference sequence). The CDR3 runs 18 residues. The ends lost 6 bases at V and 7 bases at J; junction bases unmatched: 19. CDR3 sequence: CASSHYLSERGAWNEQFF. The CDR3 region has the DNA TGTGCCAGCAGTCACTATCTCTCTGAGCGGGGGGCCTGGAATGAGCAGTTCTTC.

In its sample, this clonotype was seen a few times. The CDR3 loop is CASTLGGLYNEQFF. The DNA for the CDR3 is TGTGCCAGCACCCTGGGAGGCCTATACAATGAGCAGTTCTTC. This chain uses TRBV27 with TRBJ2-1; tentative D call: TRBD2 (6 bases). Germline V gene lookup returns CDR1 MNHEY and CDR2 SMNVEV (reference sequence). This CDR3 comprises 14 residues. V was shortened by 7 bases and J by 4 bases, with 14 bases between the two germline ends.

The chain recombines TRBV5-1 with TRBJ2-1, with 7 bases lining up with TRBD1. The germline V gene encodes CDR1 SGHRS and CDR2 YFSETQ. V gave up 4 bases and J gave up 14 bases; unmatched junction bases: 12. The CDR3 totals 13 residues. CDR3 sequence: CASSLTDRTTEFF. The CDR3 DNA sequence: TGCGCCAGCAGCCTTACGGACAGGACAACGGAGTTCTTC.

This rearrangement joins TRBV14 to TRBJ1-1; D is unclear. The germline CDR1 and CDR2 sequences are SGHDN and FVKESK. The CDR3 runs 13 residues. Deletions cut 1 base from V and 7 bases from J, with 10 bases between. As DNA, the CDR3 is TGTGCCAGCAGCCAAGTCGCACAGTATGAAGCTTTCTTT. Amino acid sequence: CASSQVAQYEAFF.